These T cell receptor beta chains were read from a single sample in a study of liver allograft versus peripheral blood T cells. Via MiXCR, TCRdb re-called the reads, giving one row per CDR3 protein. The data contain about 11,000 distinct CDR3 sequences, about 23% of them singletons. The receptors were gathered from a human patient who had a liver transplant. Some T cells may be graft donor cells. Each CDR3 is given with its conserved first and last residue. A D gene is named only where the DNA matches it firmly. Clone size, where shown, is once, few, many, or a class for clones that have expanded.

v_gene	j_gene	abundance	d_gene	CDR3nt	CDR3aa
TRBV19	TRBJ2-7	medium-sized	TRBD1	TGTGCCAGTAGTATCTCCGGGACAGGGAACTACGAGCAGTACTTC	CASSISGTGNYEQYF
TRBV27	TRBJ2-2	-	-	TGTGCCAGCAGTAGGACACTTAACACCGGGGAGCTGTTTTTT	CASSRTLNTGELFF
TRBV6-2/TRBV6-3	TRBJ1-1	medium-sized	-	TGTGCCAGCAGCCGACCCAGGGGTTTGGGTGAAGCTTTCTTT	CASSRPRGLGEAFF
TRBV19	TRBJ2-7	few	-	TGTGCCAGTAGTATAGAACACAGGGCCTACGAGCAGTACTTC	CASSIEHRAYEQYF
TRBV19	TRBJ2-7	many	TRBD2	TGTGCCAGCAGCCCCTTTTCTAGCGGGAGGGCCCTCACCTACGAGCAGTACTTC	CASSPFSSGRALTYEQYF
TRBV9	TRBJ2-1	few	-	TGTGCCAGCAGCGTGGCTAGCGTAAGGGATATCAATGAGCAGTTCTTC	CASSVASVRDINEQFF
TRBV7-9	TRBJ2-1	-	-	TGTGCCAGCAGCTCCCCGCTAGGGCAAGACTCCTACAATGAGCAGTTCTTC	CASSSPLGQDSYNEQFF
TRBV7-9	TRBJ1-6	-	-	TGTGCCAGCAGCGGGACCCGACGGTCACCCCTCCACTTT	CASSGTRRSPLHF
TRBV27	TRBJ2-2	few	-	TGTGCCAGCAGTCCCACGGAGCTGTTTTTT	CASSPTELFF
TRBV6-5	TRBJ1-2	medium-sized	-	TGTGCCAGCAGATCCTCAGCGGCTAACTATGGCTACACCTTC	CASRSSAANYGYTF
TRBV12-3/TRBV12-4	TRBJ1-2	-	-	TGTGCCAGCAGTTTAGTAGGGCAGGGTCGGAGAGGCTACACCTTC	CASSLVGQGRRGYTF
TRBV11-1	TRBJ2-1	few	-	TGTGCCAGCAGCCGCAGGGGCAATGAGCAGTTCTTC	CASSRRGNEQFF
TRBV18	TRBJ2-6	medium-sized	TRBD1	TGTGCCAGCTCACCGAAGACAGGGGGCGGTTTTGGGGCCAACGTCCTGACTTTC	CASSPKTGGGFGANVLTF
TRBV10-3	TRBJ1-5	medium-sized	TRBD1	TGTGCCATCAGTGAGTGGCAGGGGGATCAGCCCCAGCATTTT	CAISEWQGDQPQHF
TRBV6-6	TRBJ2-7	-	-	TGTGCCAGCAACGTATTTGGAGGTGGATCCTACGAGCAGTACTTC	CASNVFGGGSYEQYF
TRBV14	TRBJ1-3	-	-	TGTGCCAGCAGCCAAACTGCCTACACCATATATTTT	CASSQTAYTIYF
TRBV12-3/TRBV12-4	TRBJ2-7	few	TRBD1	TGTGCCAGCAGTTTAGCGGGGACAGGGGGATACGAGCAGTACTTC	CASSLAGTGGYEQYF
TRBV6-2/TRBV6-3	TRBJ2-5	-	-	TGTGCCAGCACCCATAGGAGGGGTGGGGAGACCCAGTACTTC	CASTHRRGGETQYF
TRBV20-1	TRBJ1-6	-	TRBD1	TGCAGTGCCAGCAGACAGGGAAATTCACCCCTCCACTTT	CSASRQGNSPLHF
TRBV11-2	TRBJ1-3	-	TRBD1	TGTGCCAGCAATTTTGAGGGGGCGACTGGAAACACCATATATTTT	CASNFEGATGNTIYF
TRBV18	TRBJ1-6	medium-sized	-	TGTGCCAGCTCCCTGTCCTCGGGTAATTCACCCCTCCACTTT	CASSLSSGNSPLHF
TRBV28	TRBJ1-5	few	TRBD1	TGTGCCAGCAGGCGGCGGACAGGCCTTTATAGCAATCAGCCCCAGCATTTT	CASRRRTGLYSNQPQHF
TRBV5-5	TRBJ1-4	few	-	TGTGCCAGCAGCTTGGGCAGGGCCTATGAAAAACTGTTTTTT	CASSLGRAYEKLFF
TRBV7-2	TRBJ2-3	few	-	TGTGCCAGCAGCTCACCGGGACGGAGCACAGATACGCAGTATTTT	CASSSPGRSTDTQYF
TRBV30	TRBJ1-1	medium-sized	-	TGTGCCTGGAGTGGACAGCACACTGAAGCTTTCTTT	CAWSGQHTEAFF
TRBV5-1	TRBJ1-2	-	TRBD1	TGCGCCAGCAGCGCCGAACCGGACAGGCTCTATGGCTACACCTTC	CASSAEPDRLYGYTF
TRBV12-3/TRBV12-4	TRBJ1-4	-	-	TGTGCCAGCGCTGGGGGGGGGCGCATCGGAACTAATGAAAAACTGTTTTTT	CASAGGGRIGTNEKLFF
TRBV7-9	TRBJ1-1	few	-	TGTGCCAGCAGCTTAACAGTGGGGAACACTGAAGCTTTCTTT	CASSLTVGNTEAFF
TRBV6-5	TRBJ2-7	few	TRBD1	TGTGCCAGCAGTCCCAGACAGGGCTACGAGCAGTACTTC	CASSPRQGYEQYF
TRBV19	TRBJ1-5	few	TRBD1	TGTGCCAGTACCCAGGGGGGGGGATATAGCAATCAGCCCCAGCATTTT	CASTQGGGYSNQPQHF
TRBV6-1	TRBJ2-7	few	-	TGTGCCAGCCGACCGCGGGTCTCCCCCCTTCGGCAGTACTTC	CASRPRVSPLRQYF
TRBV6-6	TRBJ1-1	medium-sized	-	TGTGCCAGCAGGCGGGACGGAGGGAACACTGAAGCTTTCTTT	CASRRDGGNTEAFF
TRBV20-1	TRBJ1-2	few	TRBD1	TGCAGTGCTAGGGGATCGGGACAGGGGGGAGGCACCTTC	CSARGSGQGGGTF
TRBV14	TRBJ2-7	few	-	TGTGCCAGCAGCCCCCTCTCGAGTGGGAGCTACGAGCAGTACTTC	CASSPLSSGSYEQYF
TRBV5-6	TRBJ1-1	-	-	TGTGCCACCAGCCCCCCCACAGTAAACACTGAAGCTTTCTTT	CATSPPTVNTEAFF
TRBV30	TRBJ1-5	few	-	TGTGCCTGGAGTGTCGGGACACGGGATCAGCCCCAGCATTTT	CAWSVGTRDQPQHF
TRBV7-2	TRBJ2-7	medium-sized	TRBD1	TGTGCCAGCAGCTTAGGAAGACAGGGGGAGCAGTACTTC	CASSLGRQGEQYF
TRBV7-3	TRBJ1-2	few	-	TGTGCCAGCAGCCCAACTTACACAGACTATGGCTACACCTTC	CASSPTYTDYGYTF
TRBV19	TRBJ1-1	medium-sized	-	TGTGCCAGTAGTATCTGGGGGGGCGCTGAAGCTTTCTTT	CASSIWGGAEAFF
TRBV18	TRBJ1-3	few	-	TGTGCCAGCTCACCACGACAGGCTGGAAACACCATATATTTT	CASSPRQAGNTIYF
TRBV19	TRBJ1-4	medium-sized	-	TGTGCCAGTAGCGGGCCCAGTCAACGGGAAAAACTGTTTTTT	CASSGPSQREKLFF
TRBV5-4	TRBJ2-7	-	-	TGTGCCAGCAGCTTGGCAGGGTACCACGAGCAGTACTTC	CASSLAGYHEQYF
TRBV5-4	TRBJ1-1	few	-	TGTGCCAGCAGGGAGACGGGGAACACTGAAGCTTTCTTT	CASRETGNTEAFF
TRBV7-2	TRBJ1-5	medium-sized	-	TGTGCCAGCAGCTTTTCGGGGGATCAGCCCCAGCATTTT	CASSFSGDQPQHF
TRBV27	TRBJ1-2	medium-sized	-	TGTGCCAGCAGACAGGGTTACGGCATTTATGGCTACACCTTC	CASRQGYGIYGYTF
TRBV7-2	TRBJ2-1	-	TRBD2	TGTGCCAGCAGTTTATGGTTAGCGGGGGGCAATGAGCAGTTCTTC	CASSLWLAGGNEQFF
TRBV6-5	TRBJ1-3	medium-sized	-	TGTGCCAGCAGTTACTCGCCTACAGGCGCCCGAAACACCATATATTTT	CASSYSPTGARNTIYF
TRBV13	TRBJ2-7	-	-	TGTGCCAGCAGCCCGCGGACAGCGCTCTACGAGCAGTACTTC	CASSPRTALYEQYF
TRBV7-2	TRBJ1-5	-	-	TGTGCCAGCAGCTCGACGGGAGGAAATCAGCCCCAGCATTTT	CASSSTGGNQPQHF
TRBV12-3/TRBV12-4	TRBJ1-5	few	-	TGTGCCAGCAGTTTAGGGGTTGATCAGCCCCAGCATTTT	CASSLGVDQPQHF
TRBV30	TRBJ1-3	-	-	TGTGCCTGGAGTGTACACTCTGGAAACACCATATATTTT	CAWSVHSGNTIYF
TRBV10-3	TRBJ2-1	few	TRBD2	TGTGCCATCAGCGGGGGGGATGAGCAGTTCTTC	CAISGGDEQFF
TRBV2	TRBJ1-6	-	TRBD1	TGTGCCAGCAATCCCGACAGGGCCCACTATAATTCACCCCTCCACTTT	CASNPDRAHYNSPLHF